This T cell receptor beta chain was recovered during a study of shared clonotypes between healthy human individuals. Some clones are missing from TCRdb's copy, which holds only in-frame ones; the method was immunoSEQ multiplex PCR. The profile shows some 500,000 clones, about 74% of them singletons. Per germline, CDR1 MNHEY and CDR2 SMNVEV (reference sequence). V shed 5 bases, J shed 4 bases, and the junction held 2 bases outside the gene matches. The CDR3 runs 13 residues. This sequence was found in a woman aged 40 to 49 in good health. Some clones in this sample may be carry-over from other donors' samples. Sequencing was performed on PBMCs. The genes are TRBV27 and TRBJ2-3, with 8 bases identical to TRBD1. In DNA form, the CDR3 reads TGTGCCAGCAGTCTGACAGGGGCAGATACGCAGTATTTT. It is translated as CASSLTGADTQYF.